These 21 T cell receptor beta chains share one sample of origin, sequenced in a study of PD-L1 blockade in urothelial cancer. TCRdb keeps only in-frame clones here, not all; method: immunoSEQ multiplex PCR. The table includes approximately 100,000 clones, 91% detected once. This sample comprised PBMCs, obtained around atezolizumab (anti-PD-L1) treatment. Every receptor here comes from a woman aged 80 or over with urothelial cancer.

The chain combines TRBV7-8 with TRBJ2-2; TRBD2 aligns across 14 bases. This CDR3 region has 18 residues. The germline CDR1 and CDR2 sequences are SGHVS and FQNEAQ. Trimming removed 3 bases from V and 8 bases from J; junction bases left unmatched: 11. The CDR3 loop is CASSLRLAGGPLVGELFF. DNA for the CDR3: TGTGCCAGCAGCTTGAGACTAGCGGGAGGGCCTTTAGTAGGGGAGCTGTTTTTT.

V is TRBV11-3 and J is TRBJ2-2, with TRBD2 identical over 8 bases. With V trimmed by 8 bases and J by 2 bases, 4 bases remained unmatched. Germline CDR1 and CDR2: SGHNT and YENEEA. This CDR3 has 14 residues. CDR3 residues: CASRRTSNTGELFF. CDR3 bases: TGTGCCAGCCGAAGGACTAGCAACACCGGGGAGCTGTTTTTT. Full variable domain (outside the CDR3, taken from reference TRBV11-3 and TRBJ2-2): EAGVVQSPRYKIIEKKQPVAFWCNPISGHNTLYWYLQNLGQGPELLIRYENEEAVDDSQLPKDRFSAERLKGVDSTLKIQPAELGDSAVYLCASRRTSNTGELFFGEGSRLTVL.

The rearrangement links TRBV30 to TRBJ1-1; D unresolved. This CDR3 has 13 residues. V dropped 3 bases and J dropped 0 bases, with 8 bases sitting between them. Germline V lookup: CDR1 GTSNPN, CDR2 SVGIG (reference sequence). CDR3 in DNA: TGTGCCTGGAGACCAGGATTGAACACTGAAGCTTTCTTT. This gives the protein CAWRPGLNTEAFF.

This chain uses TRBV11-2 with TRBJ1-2; TRBD1 is a possible D gene (6 bases). In germline, CDR1 is SGHAT, CDR2 FQNNGV. V gave up 1 base and J gave up 4 bases, with 13 bases separating them. The CDR3 sequence is 15 residues long. This CDR3 reads CASSLAAGGGYGYTF. The CDR3 bases are TGTGCCAGCAGCTTAGCTGCGGGGGGCGGCTATGGCTACACCTTC.

This clone was observed a single time. CDR3 nucleotides: TGTGCCAGCAATCCGACTAGCTGGAGCGGGGAGCTGTTTTTT. Its translation: CASNPTSWSGELFF. The chain uses TRBV6-1 and TRBJ2-2; 7 bases are shared with TRBD2. The CDR3 length is 14 residues. The V gene end was trimmed by 7 bases and the J gene end by 7 bases; junction bases not matched to a gene: 9. Germline CDR1 and CDR2: MNHNS and SASEGT.

The chain uses TRBV15 and TRBJ1-5; 10 bases agree with TRBD1. This CDR3 is built from 15 residues. Germline loops: CDR1 LNHNV, CDR2 YYDKDF (reference sequence). V dropped 3 bases and J dropped 4; count of bases not matched to a gene: 3. The CDR3 spells CATSRDRGVNQPQHF. The CDR3 DNA sequence: TGTGCCACCAGCAGGGACAGGGGGGTTAATCAGCCCCAGCATTTT.

The chain combines TRBV21-1 with TRBJ2-2; the DNA was not compared with TRBD2, the D call given in the table. TRBV21-1 is marked as a pseudogene. This CDR3 region has 15 residues. The CDR3 DNA follows: TGTGCCAGCAGCAAAGCGACTGAGAACACCGGGGAGCTGTTTTTT. Translated: CASSKATENTGELFF.

This chain links TRBV7-9 with TRBJ2-7; TRBD1 is a possible D gene (6 bases). V was shortened by 1 base and J by 1 base, with 8 bases between the two germline ends. The germline V gene encodes CDR1 SEHNR and CDR2 FQNEAQ (reference sequence). The CDR3 contains 14 residues. The CDR3 DNA is TGTGCCAGCAGCTTAGGACAGGTGTCCTACGAGCAGTACTTC. Protein: CASSLGQVSYEQYF.

The genes are TRBV27 and TRBJ1-2; 7 bases are a match to TRBD1. V lost 3 bases to trimming and J lost 3 bases; unmatched junction nucleotides: 7. Germline V CDR1 and CDR2: MNHEY, SMNVEV (reference sequence). This CDR3 region has 15 residues. The CDR3 loop reads CASSFGGGADYGYTF. CDR3 DNA: TGTGCCAGCAGTTTTGGAGGGGGCGCTGACTATGGCTACACCTTC.

Concerning this clone: The same CDR3 can be traced to other DNA sequences in this sample. CDR3 amino acids: CASSVGTSGNTGELFF. The CDR3 DNA follows: TGTGCCAGCAGCGTAGGGACTAGCGGGAACACCGGGGAGCTGTTTTTT. V is TRBV9 and J is TRBJ2-2; TRBD2 matches 10 bases. The CDR3 extends over 16 amino acids. Germline V lookup: CDR1 SGDLS, CDR2 YYNGEE. V trimming: 0 bases; J trimming: 1 base; junction bases outside the gene matches: 0.

The chain couples TRBV19 to TRBJ2-5; tentative D call: TRBD1 (5 bases). Trimming left V 5 bases short and J 4 bases short, with 14 bases between. Germline values: CDR1 LNHDA, CDR2 SQIVND (reference sequence). There are 14 residues in the CDR3. The CDR3 DNA reads TGTGCCAGTAGTCTCCGCGTGCAGGGAGAGACCCAGTACTTC. This encodes CASSLRVQGETQYF.

This sequence joins TRBV5-1 and TRBJ2-2; TRBD1 agrees at 7 bases. From germline, CDR1 is SGHRS and CDR2 YFSETQ. The CDR3 is 12 amino acids. The V gene end was trimmed by 5 bases and the J gene end by 9 bases; junction bases not matched to a gene: 4. This CDR3 reads CASRTGVRELFF. CDR3 sequence (DNA): TGCGCCAGCAGAACAGGGGTCAGGGAGCTGTTTTTT.

This clone appeared once. The gene calls are TRBV2 and TRBJ1-1; 9 bases are shared with TRBD1. The CDR3 totals 15 residues. The germline CDR1 and CDR2 sequences are SNHLY and FYNNEI. After removal of 2 bases from V and 7 bases from J, the junction contained 8 bases not matched to a gene. The CDR3 reads CASSEIAQGAVEAFF. CDR3 DNA: TGTGCCAGCAGTGAAATAGCACAGGGGGCGGTTGAAGCTTTCTTT.

The chain has TRBV11-2 and TRBJ2-3; TRBD1 aligns across 11 bases. Germline V lookup: CDR1 SGHAT, CDR2 FQNNGV. The CDR3 runs 15 residues. V shed 7 bases, J shed 0 bases, and the junction held 3 bases outside the gene matches. CDR3 in DNA: TGTGCCAGCAAAAGGGACAGGGGGAGCACAGATACGCAGTATTTT. The encoded protein is CASKRDRGSTDTQYF. Full variable domain (outside the CDR3, taken from reference TRBV11-2 and TRBJ2-3): EAGVAQSPRYKIIEKRQSVAFWCNPISGHATLYWYQQILGQGPKLLIQFQNNGVVDDSQLPKDRFSAERLKGVDSTLKIQPAKLEDSAVYLCASKRDRGSTDTQYFGPGTRLTVL.

Of note for this clone: This same CDR3 is encoded by further DNA sequences in the sample. This chain joins TRBV19 and TRBJ2-5, with 8 bases fitting TRBD1. Germline values: CDR1 LNHDA, CDR2 SQIVND (reference sequence). With 4 bases clipped from V and 2 bases from J, the junction kept 3 bases outside the gene matches. The CDR3 consists of 14 residues. CDR3 bases: TGTGCCAGTAGTACTACAGGGGGACAAGAGACCCAGTACTTC. Translation: CASSTTGGQETQYF.

The V and J genes are TRBV5-1 and TRBJ2-7; no clear D. Germline V CDR1 and CDR2: SGHRS, YFSETQ. V lost 1 base and J lost 5, with 10 bases in between. CDR3 length: 13 residues. CDR3 amino acids: CASSLSGAHEQYF. The CDR3 DNA follows: TGCGCCAGCAGCTTGTCGGGTGCCCACGAGCAGTACTTC.

This chain uses TRBV11-2 with TRBJ2-1; D is unresolved. Trimming took off 3 bases at V and 0 bases at J, with 12 bases between the two ends. The CDR3 is 16 residues long. Germline CDR1 and CDR2: SGHAT and FQNNGV. CDR3 protein: CASSFRLMSSYNEQFF. The CDR3 nucleotides read TGTGCCAGCAGCTTCCGACTTATGAGCTCCTACAATGAGCAGTTCTTC.

The chain is built from TRBV9 and TRBJ2-3; 9 bases match TRBD2. The CDR3 spans 16 residues. V trimming: 0 bases; J trimming: 2 bases; junction bases outside the gene matches: 4. CDR1 is SGDLS and CDR2 is YYNGEE in the germline V gene. CDR3 DNA sequence: TGTGCCAGCAGCGTAGAGACTAGCGGAACCACAGATACGCAGTATTTT. Protein sequence: CASSVETSGTTDTQYF.

The genes are TRBV5-6 and TRBJ1-1, with 8 bases aligning to TRBD1. This CDR3 has 14 residues. Unmatched junction bases numbered 6, after V lost 0 bases and J lost 8 bases. Germline CDR1 reads SGHDT; CDR2 reads YYEEEE. In DNA, the CDR3 is TGTGCCAGCAGCTTGGGGCAGGGGGCGAGGGAAGCTTTCTTT. It is translated as CASSLGQGAREAFF.

The chain links TRBV25-1 to TRBJ1-3, with 11 bases identical to TRBD1. The CDR3 covers 17 residues. Germline V CDR1 and CDR2: MGHDK, SYGVNS. The J segment lost 3 bases and the V segment lost 4 bases, leaving 8 bases of the junction unmatched. Written as DNA, the CDR3 is TGTGCCAGCAGTGCCAGCCCGGGACAGGGGGATGGAAACACCATATATTTT. Its translation is CASSASPGQGDGNTIYF.

This chain's CDR3 is CASSFGGQGGTGELFF. The CDR3 DNA reads as TGTGCCAGCAGTTTTGGGGGACAGGGCGGAACCGGGGAGCTGTTTTTT. The chain couples TRBV27 to TRBJ2-2; 9 bases agree with TRBD1. In germline, CDR1 is MNHEY, CDR2 SMNVEV (reference sequence). This CDR3 has 16 amino acids. V lost 3 bases, J lost 5 bases, and 7 bases stayed unmatched.